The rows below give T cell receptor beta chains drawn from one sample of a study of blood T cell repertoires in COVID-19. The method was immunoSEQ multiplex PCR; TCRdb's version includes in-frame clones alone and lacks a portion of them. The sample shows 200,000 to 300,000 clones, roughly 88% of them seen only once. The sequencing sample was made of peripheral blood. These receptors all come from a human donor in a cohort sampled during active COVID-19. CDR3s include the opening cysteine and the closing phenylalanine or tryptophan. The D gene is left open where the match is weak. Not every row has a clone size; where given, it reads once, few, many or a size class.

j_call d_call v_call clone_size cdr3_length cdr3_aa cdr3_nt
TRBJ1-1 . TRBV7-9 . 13 CASSFQKNTEAFF TGTGCCAGCAGCTTCCAGAAGAACACTGAAGCTTTCTTT
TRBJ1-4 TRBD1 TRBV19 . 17 CASSIGQGNRGNEKLFF TGTGCCAGTAGTATCGGACAGGGAAATAGGGGTAATGAAAAACTGTTTTTT
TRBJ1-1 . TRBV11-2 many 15 CASSGAARTPTEAFF TGTGCCAGCAGCGGGGCGGCGAGGACCCCCACTGAAGCTTTCTTT
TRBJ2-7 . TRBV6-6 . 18 CASRRHPPGASSSYEQYF TGTGCCAGCAGACGACACCCTCCAGGGGCCTCGAGCTCCTACGAGCAGTACTTC
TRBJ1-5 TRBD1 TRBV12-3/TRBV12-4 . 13 CASTTGDNQPQHF TGTGCCAGCACCACAGGGGACAATCAGCCCCAGCATTTT
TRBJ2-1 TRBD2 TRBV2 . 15 CASGPLTSSGNEQFF TGTGCCAGCGGCCCTTTGACTAGCTCCGGCAATGAGCAGTTCTTC
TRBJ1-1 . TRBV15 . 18 CATSRDSGTGWVDTEAFF TGTGCCACCAGCAGAGATTCGGGAACAGGGTGGGTTGACACTGAAGCTTTCTTT
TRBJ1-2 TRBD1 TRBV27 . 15 CASRDRGLNNYGYTF TGTGCCAGCAGGGACAGGGGGCTGAATAACTATGGCTACACCTTC
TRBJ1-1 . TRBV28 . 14 CASSVLGADTEAFF TGTGCCAGCAGTGTACTGGGGGCGGACACTGAAGCTTTCTTT
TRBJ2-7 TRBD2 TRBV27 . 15 CASGLAGATPREQYF TGTGCCAGCGGACTAGCGGGAGCCACCCCTAGGGAGCAGTACTTC
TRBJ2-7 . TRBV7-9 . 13 CASSGGIAYEQYF TGTGCCAGCAGCGGAGGGATAGCCTACGAGCAGTACTTC
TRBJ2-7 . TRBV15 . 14 CATSRPGLSYEQYF TGTGCCACCAGCCGCCCGGGACTGAGCTACGAGCAGTACTTC
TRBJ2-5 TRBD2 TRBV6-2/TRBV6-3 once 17 CASSYSTGLAGEETQYF TGTGCCAGCAGTTACTCAACAGGACTAGCGGGGGAAGAGACCCAGTACTTC
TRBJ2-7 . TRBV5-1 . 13 CASSLQRPYEQYF TGCGCCAGCAGCTTACAACGTCCCTACGAGCAGTACTTC
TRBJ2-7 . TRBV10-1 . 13 CASSSGESYEQYF TGCGCCAGCAGCTCCGGGGAGTCCTACGAGCAGTACTTC
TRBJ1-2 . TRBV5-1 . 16 CASSFWQGGPGYGYTF TGCGCCAGCAGCTTTTGGCAGGGTGGTCCAGGCTATGGCTACACCTTC
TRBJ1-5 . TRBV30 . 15 CAWSPPGRYVQPQHF TGTGCCTGGAGTCCGCCGGGGAGGTACGTTCAGCCCCAGCATTTT
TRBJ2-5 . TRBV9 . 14 CASSAAGLQETQYF TGTGCCAGCAGCGCGGCAGGGCTCCAAGAGACCCAGTACTTC
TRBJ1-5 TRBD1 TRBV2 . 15 CASKGGTGVNQPQHF TGTGCCAGCAAGGGCGGGACAGGGGTGAATCAGCCCCAGCATTTT
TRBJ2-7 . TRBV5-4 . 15 CASSSEGRVTYEQYF TGTGCCAGCAGCTCGGAGGGGCGGGTTACCTACGAGCAGTACTTC
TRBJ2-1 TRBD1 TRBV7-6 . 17 CASSLEFPGQQYNEQFF TGTGCCAGCAGCTTAGAATTCCCGGGACAGCAATACAATGAGCAGTTCTTC
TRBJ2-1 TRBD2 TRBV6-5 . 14 CASSREGSYNEQFF TGTGCCAGCAGCAGGGAGGGCTCCTACAATGAGCAGTTCTTC
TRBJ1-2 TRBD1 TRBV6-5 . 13 CASSATGNYGYTF TGTGCCAGCAGCGCGACAGGGAACTATGGCTACACCTTC
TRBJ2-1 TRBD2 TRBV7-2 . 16 CASSLNYGRASVEQFF TGTGCCAGCAGCTTAAATTACGGGAGGGCCAGCGTTGAGCAGTTCTTC
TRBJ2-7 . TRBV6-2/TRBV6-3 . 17 CASSYGLYTGTGYEQYF TGTGCCAGCAGTTACGGGCTTTACACAGGAACGGGCTACGAGCAGTACTTC
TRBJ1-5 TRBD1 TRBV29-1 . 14 CSVTGTGLNQPQHF TGCAGCGTAACCGGGACAGGTCTGAATCAGCCCCAGCATTTT
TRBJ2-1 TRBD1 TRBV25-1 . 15 CASRGTGVAVGEQFF TGTGCCAGCAGGGGGACAGGGGTTGCTGTCGGTGAGCAGTTCTTC
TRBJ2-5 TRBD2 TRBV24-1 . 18 CATSDSPRLAGGKETQYF TGTGCCACCAGTGATTCCCCAAGACTAGCGGGAGGTAAAGAGACCCAGTACTTC
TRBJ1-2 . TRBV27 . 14 CASSSGWSQGGYTF TGTGCCAGCAGTTCAGGATGGTCCCAGGGTGGCTACACCTTC
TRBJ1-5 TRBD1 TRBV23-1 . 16 CASSQLDREINQPQHF TGCGCCAGCAGTCAGTTGGACAGGGAGATCAATCAGCCCCAGCATTTT
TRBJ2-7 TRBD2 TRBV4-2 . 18 CASSPDLGLAGVLYEQYF TGTGCCAGCAGCCCAGATTTGGGACTAGCGGGAGTGTTGTACGAGCAGTACTTC
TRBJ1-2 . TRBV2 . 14 CASSVGAVTRGYTF TGTGCCAGCAGTGTTGGGGCCGTAACCCGTGGCTACACCTTC
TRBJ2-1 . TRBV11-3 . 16 CASSIGGGVSYNEQFF TGTGCCAGCAGCATAGGGGGGGGAGTCTCCTACAATGAGCAGTTCTTC
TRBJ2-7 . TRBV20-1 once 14 CSASVGLRLYEQYF TGCAGTGCTAGTGTCGGGTTAAGATTATACGAGCAGTACTTC
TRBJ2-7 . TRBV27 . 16 CASSFSLGAFSYEQYF TGTGCCAGCAGTTTCAGTTTAGGGGCATTTTCCTACGAGCAGTACTTC
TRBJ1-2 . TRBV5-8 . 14 CASSFGQTNYGYTF TGTGCCAGCAGCTTCGGACAGACGAACTATGGCTACACCTTC
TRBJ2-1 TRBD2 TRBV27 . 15 CASSPGTSGTNEQFF TGTGCCAGCAGTCCCGGGACTAGCGGGACAAATGAGCAGTTCTTC
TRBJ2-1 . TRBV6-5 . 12 CASRTTSNEQFF TGTGCCAGCAGGACTACTAGCAATGAGCAGTTCTTC
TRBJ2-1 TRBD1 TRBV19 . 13 CASSIDQGDEQFF TGTGCCAGTAGTATAGATCAGGGGGATGAGCAGTTCTTC
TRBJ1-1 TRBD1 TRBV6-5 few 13 CASTKGQGREAFF TGTGCCAGCACCAAGGGACAGGGTCGGGAAGCTTTCTTT
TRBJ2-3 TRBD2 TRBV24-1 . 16 CATSDSTSESTDTQYF TGTGCCACCAGTGATTCCACTAGCGAGAGCACAGATACGCAGTATTTT
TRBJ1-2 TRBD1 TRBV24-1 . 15 CATADRAERDYGYTF TGTGCCACGGCGGACAGGGCAGAAAGGGACTATGGCTACACCTTC
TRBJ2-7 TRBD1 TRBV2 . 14 CASSVDRGRDEQYF TGTGCCAGCAGTGTAGACAGGGGCCGAGACGAGCAGTACTTC
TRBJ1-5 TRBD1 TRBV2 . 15 CASSGDRGRNQPQHF TGTGCCAGCAGTGGGGACAGGGGGCGGAATCAGCCCCAGCATTTT
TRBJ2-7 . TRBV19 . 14 CASRIEATHYEQYF TGTGCCAGTAGAATTGAGGCGACCCACTACGAGCAGTACTTC
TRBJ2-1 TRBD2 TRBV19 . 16 CASSIGGVRGANEQFF TGTGCCAGTAGTATAGGAGGGGTGCGGGGGGCGAATGAGCAGTTCTTC
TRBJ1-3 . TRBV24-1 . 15 CATSDSREMSNTIYF TGTGCCACCAGTGATAGTCGCGAAATGTCGAACACCATATATTTT
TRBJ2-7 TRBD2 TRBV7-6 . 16 CASSNTGGGISYEQYF TGTGCCAGCAGCAACACGGGGGGGGGCATTAGCTACGAGCAGTACTTC
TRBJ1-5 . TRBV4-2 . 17 CASSQVRAGNSNQPQHF TGTGCCAGCAGCCAAGTACGGGCGGGGAATAGCAATCAGCCCCAGCATTTT
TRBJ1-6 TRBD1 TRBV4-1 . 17 CASSQTNRGPYNSPLHF TGCGCCAGCAGCCAAACAAACAGGGGGCCCTATAATTCACCCCTCCACTTT
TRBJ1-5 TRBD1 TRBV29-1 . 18 CSAIVGQPGQSGNQPQHF TGCAGCGCTATTGTGGGACAGCCAGGGCAAAGTGGCAATCAGCCCCAGCATTTT
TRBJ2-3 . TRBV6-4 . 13 CASSDDYADTQYF TGTGCCAGCAGTGACGACTACGCAGATACGCAGTATTTT
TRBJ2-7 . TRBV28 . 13 CASSLRGPYEQYF TGTGCCAGCAGTTTAAGGGGCCCCTACGAGCAGTACTTC
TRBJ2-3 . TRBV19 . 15 CASSMLEGFADTQYF TGTGCCAGTAGTATGTTGGAGGGTTTCGCAGATACGCAGTATTTT
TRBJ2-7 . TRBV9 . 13 CASSQGSSYEQYF TGTGCCAGCTCCCAGGGGTCTTCCTACGAGCAGTACTTC
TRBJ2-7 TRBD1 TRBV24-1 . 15 CATSDPGTGAYEQYF TGTGCCACCAGTGACCCCGGGACAGGAGCCTACGAGCAGTACTTC
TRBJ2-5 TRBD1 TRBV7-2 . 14 CASSSRDSRETQYF TGTGCCAGCAGCTCCCGGGACAGCCGAGAGACCCAGTACTTC